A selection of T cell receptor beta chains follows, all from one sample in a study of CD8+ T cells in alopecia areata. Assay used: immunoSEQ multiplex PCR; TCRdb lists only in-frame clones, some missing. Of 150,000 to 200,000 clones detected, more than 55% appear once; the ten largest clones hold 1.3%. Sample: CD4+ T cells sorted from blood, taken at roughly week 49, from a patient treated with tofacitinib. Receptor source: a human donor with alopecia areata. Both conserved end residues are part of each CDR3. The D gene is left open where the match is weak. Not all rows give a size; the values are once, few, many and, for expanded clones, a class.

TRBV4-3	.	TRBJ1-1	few	CASSPRLNTEAFF	TGCGCCAGCAGCCCTCGCCTTAACACTGAAGCTTTCTTT
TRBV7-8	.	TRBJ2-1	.	CASSLGRYNEQFF	TGTGCCAGCAGCCTAGGACGGTACAATGAGCAGTTCTTC
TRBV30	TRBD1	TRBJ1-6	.	CAWSPTGSSPLHF	TGTGCCTGGAGTCCGACAGGGAGTTCACCCCTCCACTTT
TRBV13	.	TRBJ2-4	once	CASSLRSAKNIQYF	TGTGCCAGCAGCTTACGGTCGGCCAAAAACATTCAGTACTTC
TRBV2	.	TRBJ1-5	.	CASSGTVSNQPQHF	TGTGCCAGCAGTGGGACAGTTAGCAATCAGCCCCAGCATTTT
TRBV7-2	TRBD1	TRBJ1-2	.	CASSLAGQVLSSYGYTF	TGTGCCAGCAGCCTAGCGGGACAGGTCCTCTCCTCCTATGGCTACACCTTC
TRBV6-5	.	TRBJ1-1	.	CASSYGKGEAFF	TGTGCCAGCAGTTATGGTAAAGGGGAAGCTTTCTTT
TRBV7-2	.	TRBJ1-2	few	CASSPTPGAGYTF	TGTGCCAGCAGCCCGACGCCCGGAGCAGGCTACACCTTC
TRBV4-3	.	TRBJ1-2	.	CASSQEGGLGNYGYTF	TGCGCCAGCAGCCAAGAGGGGGGATTGGGAAACTATGGCTACACCTTC
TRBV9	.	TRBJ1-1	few	CASSVGSKGMTEAFF	TGTGCCAGCAGCGTAGGGTCCAAGGGGATGACTGAAGCTTTCTTT
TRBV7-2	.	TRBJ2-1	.	CASSLGTTYNEQFF	TGTGCCAGCAGCTTAGGGACGACCTACAATGAGCAGTTCTTC
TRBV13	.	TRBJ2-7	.	CASSVRDTVYEQYF	TGTGCCAGCAGCGTCCGGGACACAGTATACGAGCAGTACTTC
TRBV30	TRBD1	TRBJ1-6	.	CAWSTPTGVNSPLHF	TGTGCCTGGAGTACCCCGACAGGGGTGAATTCACCCCTCCACTTT
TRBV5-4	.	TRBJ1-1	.	CASSYDIVNTEAFF	TGTGCCAGCAGCTACGACATCGTGAACACTGAAGCTTTCTTT
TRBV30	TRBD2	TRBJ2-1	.	CAWYSGVLGEQFF	TGTGCCTGGTATAGCGGGGTATTGGGTGAGCAGTTCTTC
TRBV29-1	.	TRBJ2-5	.	CSVPKGPAGETQYF	TGCAGCGTTCCCAAGGGCCCGGCAGGGGAGACCCAGTACTTC
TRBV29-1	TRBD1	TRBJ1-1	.	CSVGQIMNTEAFF	TGCAGCGTGGGACAGATCATGAACACTGAAGCTTTCTTT
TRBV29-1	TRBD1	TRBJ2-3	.	CSVRGQRADTQYF	TGCAGCGTTCGGGGACAGAGGGCAGATACGCAGTATTTT
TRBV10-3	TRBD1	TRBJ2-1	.	CAISKNDKIPGQYNEQFF	TGTGCCATCAGTAAAAATGACAAGATTCCGGGACAGTACAATGAGCAGTTCTTC
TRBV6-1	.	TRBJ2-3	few	CASSPGPQDTQYF	TGTGCCAGCAGTCCGGGACCGCAGGATACGCAGTATTTT
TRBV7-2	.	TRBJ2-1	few	CASRLPLGAYNEQFF	TGTGCCAGCAGATTGCCCCTTGGGGCCTACAATGAGCAGTTCTTC
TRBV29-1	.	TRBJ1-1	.	CSVFQMGMNTEAFF	TGCAGCGTCTTCCAGATGGGTATGAACACTGAAGCTTTCTTT
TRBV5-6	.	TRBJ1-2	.	CASSDAGGSYGYTF	TGTGCCAGCAGCGACGCGGGGGGAAGCTATGGCTACACCTTC
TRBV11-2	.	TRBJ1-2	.	CASSLGRAFNYGYTF	TGTGCCAGCAGCTTAGGTCGAGCATTCAACTATGGCTACACCTTC
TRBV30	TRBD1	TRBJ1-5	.	CAWSVGTGGHSNQPQHF	TGTGCCTGGAGTGTTGGGACAGGGGGCCATAGCAATCAGCCCCAGCATTTT
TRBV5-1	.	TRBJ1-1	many	CASSLQVGSRAEAFF	TGCGCCAGCAGCTTGCAGGTCGGGTCGAGAGCTGAAGCTTTCTTT
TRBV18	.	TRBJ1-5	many	CASSTKGGDQPQHF	TGTGCCAGCTCAACGAAGGGGGGGGACCAGCCCCAGCATTTT
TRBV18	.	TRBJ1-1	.	CASSPPSASNTEAFF	TGTGCCAGCTCACCTCCGAGTGCCAGTAACACTGAAGCTTTCTTT
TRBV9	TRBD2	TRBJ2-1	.	CASSVASGGRSSYNEQFF	TGTGCCAGCAGCGTAGCTAGCGGGGGGCGAAGCTCCTACAATGAGCAGTTCTTC
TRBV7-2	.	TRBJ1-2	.	CASSLAAGNGYTF	TGTGCCAGCAGCTTAGCGGCAGGGAATGGCTACACCTTC
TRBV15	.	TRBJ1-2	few	CATSRDGSAGSYGYTF	TGTGCCACCAGCAGAGATGGTTCGGCAGGTTCTTATGGCTACACCTTC
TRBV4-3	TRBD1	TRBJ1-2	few	CASSRSPGTGMGIDGYTF	TGCGCCAGCAGCCGAAGTCCCGGGACAGGGATGGGGATCGATGGCTACACCTTC
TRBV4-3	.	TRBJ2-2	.	CASSQDWNANTGELFF	TGCGCCAGCAGCCAAGATTGGAACGCGAACACCGGGGAGCTGTTTTTT
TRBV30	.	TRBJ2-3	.	CAWSGRDGTDTQYF	TGTGCCTGGAGTGGCAGGGACGGCACAGATACGCAGTATTTT
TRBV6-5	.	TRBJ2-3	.	CASREGDTQYF	TGTGCCAGCAGAGAGGGAGATACGCAGTATTTT
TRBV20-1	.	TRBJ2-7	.	CSALRDLEQYF	TGCAGTGCCCTCCGAGATTTGGAGCAGTACTTC
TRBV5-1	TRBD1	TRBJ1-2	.	CASSTLDRAGYTF	TGCGCCAGCAGCACTTTGGACAGGGCTGGCTACACCTTC
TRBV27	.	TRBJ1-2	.	CASSLSSGIGYTF	TGTGCCAGCAGTTTAAGTTCAGGCATCGGCTACACCTTC
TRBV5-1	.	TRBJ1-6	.	CASSLVVGNSDSPLHF	TGCGCCAGCAGCTTGGTTGTAGGTAACTCGGATTCACCCCTCCACTTT
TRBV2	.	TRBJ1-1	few	CASSPDRRLAFF	TGTGCCAGCAGTCCGGACCGAAGACTGGCTTTCTTT
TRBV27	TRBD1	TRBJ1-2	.	CASSSYRDRGGYTF	TGTGCCAGCAGTTCCTACCGGGACAGAGGGGGCTACACCTTC
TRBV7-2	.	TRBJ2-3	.	CASRRSAGTDTQYF	TGTGCCAGCAGACGGAGCGCGGGCACAGATACGCAGTATTTT
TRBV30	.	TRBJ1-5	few	CAWSGGSNQPQHF	TGTGCCTGGAGTGGCGGTAGCAATCAGCCCCAGCATTTT
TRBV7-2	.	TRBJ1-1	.	CASSSELWNTEAFF	TGTGCCAGCAGCTCCGAGTTATGGAACACTGAAGCTTTCTTT
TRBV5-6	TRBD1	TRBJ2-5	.	CASSLDRGQTQYF	TGTGCCAGCAGCCTAGACAGGGGACAGACCCAGTACTTC